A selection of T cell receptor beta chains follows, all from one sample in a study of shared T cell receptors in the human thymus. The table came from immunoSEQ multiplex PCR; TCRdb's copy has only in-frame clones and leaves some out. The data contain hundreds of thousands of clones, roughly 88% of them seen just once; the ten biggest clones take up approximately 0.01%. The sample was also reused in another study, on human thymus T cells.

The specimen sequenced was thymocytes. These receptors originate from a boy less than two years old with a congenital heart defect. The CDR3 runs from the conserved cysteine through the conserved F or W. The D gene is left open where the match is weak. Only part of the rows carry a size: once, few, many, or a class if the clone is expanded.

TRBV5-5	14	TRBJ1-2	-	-	CASSFRQALYGYTF	TGTGCCAGCAGCTTTCGGCAGGCCCTCTATGGCTACACCTTC
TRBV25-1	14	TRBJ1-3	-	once	CASREPQGGDTIYF	TGTGCCAGCAGGGAACCTCAGGGTGGGGACACCATATATTTT
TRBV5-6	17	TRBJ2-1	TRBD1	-	CASSSGTGGGTYNEQFF	TGTGCCAGCAGCTCCGGGACAGGGGGCGGGACCTACAATGAGCAGTTCTTC
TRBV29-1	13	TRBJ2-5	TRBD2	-	CSVDSGGGETQYF	TGCAGCGTTGATTCGGGGGGAGGAGAGACCCAGTACTTC
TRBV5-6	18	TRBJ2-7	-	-	CASSFSHPPRETSYEQYF	TGTGCCAGCAGCTTCTCCCATCCCCCCAGGGAAACCTCCTACGAGCAGTACTTC
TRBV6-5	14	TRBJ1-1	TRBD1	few	CASSPDRTGTEAFF	TGTGCCAGCAGCCCGGACAGGACTGGGACTGAAGCTTTCTTT
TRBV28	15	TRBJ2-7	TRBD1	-	CASSELGGPTYEQYF	TGTGCCAGCAGCGAACTAGGGGGCCCTACGTACGAGCAGTACTTC
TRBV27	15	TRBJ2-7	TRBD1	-	CASSLTGALSYEQYF	TGTGCCAGCAGTTTGACAGGGGCCCTATCCTACGAGCAGTACTTC
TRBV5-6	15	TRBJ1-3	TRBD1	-	CASSFGQGARNTIYF	TGTGCCAGCAGCTTCGGACAGGGGGCGAGAAACACCATATATTTT
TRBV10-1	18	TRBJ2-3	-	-	CASSESVPPERLKDTQYF	TGCGCCAGCAGTGAGTCGGTTCCCCCGGAGCGGCTCAAGGATACGCAGTATTTT
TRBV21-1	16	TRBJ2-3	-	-	CASSTRTAPSTDTQYF	TGTGCCAGCAGCACGCGGACAGCCCCCAGCACAGATACGCAGTATTTT
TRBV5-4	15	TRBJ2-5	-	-	CASSLGHREQETQYF	TGTGCCAGCAGCTTGGGGCACAGGGAACAAGAGACCCAGTACTTC
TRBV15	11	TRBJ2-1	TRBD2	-	CATSASGLAFF	TGTGCCACCAGCGCCTCGGGACTAGCGTTCTTC
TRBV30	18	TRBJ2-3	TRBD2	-	CAWSTPTNLAGNTDTQYF	TGTGCCTGGAGTACACCAACCAATCTAGCGGGGAACACAGATACGCAGTATTTT
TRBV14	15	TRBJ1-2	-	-	CASSQDLGGAYGYTF	TGTGCCAGCAGCCAAGACCTGGGGGGAGCCTATGGCTACACCTTC
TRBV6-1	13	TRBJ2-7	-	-	CASSDDKNYEQYF	TGTGCCAGCAGTGACGACAAGAACTACGAGCAGTACTTC
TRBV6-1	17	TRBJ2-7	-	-	CASSEVGGNPGVEEQYF	TGTGCCAGCAGTGAAGTCGGAGGGAATCCGGGAGTGGAAGAGCAGTACTTC
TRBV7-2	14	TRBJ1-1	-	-	CASSLIGTGTEAFF	TGTGCCAGCAGCTTAATCGGTACCGGCACTGAAGCTTTCTTT
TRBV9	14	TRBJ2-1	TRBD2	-	CASSGRGGLEVPFF	TGTGCCAGCAGCGGACGGGGGGGACTAGAGGTTCCGTTCTTC